This T cell receptor beta chain was identified in a study of blood T cell repertoires in COVID-19. Self-reported history from a screening survey and questionnaire set each donor's cohort. Original handling: Scientists estimated how many nucleated cells there were by amplifying reference gene primers. This table comes from immunoSEQ multiplex PCR, and its TCRdb copy is limited to in-frame clones, with some not included. V and J calls and clone size are as listed in that table; D and trimming were resolved from the DNA. The sample shows fewer than 350,000 clones, about 90% of them seen only once. Germline V gene data show CDR1 as SGHDT and CDR2 as YYEEEE. V shed 0 bases, J shed 4 bases, and the junction held 2 bases outside the gene matches. This CDR3 spans 14 amino acids. This clone was seen once.

The chain joins TRBV5-6 to TRBJ1-2; 8 bases are shared with TRBD1. This clonotype originated in a woman under 30 with acute COVID-19. The specimen sequenced was PBMCs or T cells enriched from blood (not recorded which). The CDR3 bases are TGTGCCAGCAGCTTGGGGACAGGGAGCTATGGCTACACCTTC. Residues: CASSLGTGSYGYTF.